The T cell receptor beta chain described here comes from a study of blood T cell repertoires in COVID-19. Study overall: COVID-19 samples from acute and convalescent phases originated in the United States, Italy and Spain.

Original methodology: The authors estimated nucleated cell counts from reference gene primer amplification. Data came from immunoSEQ multiplex PCR; TCRdb stores just in-frame clones and leaves some out. V, J and clone size reflect that table, while D and trimming were determined from the DNA. This sample has over 200,000 clones, with about nine tenths found just once. This CDR3 region has 12 residues. Germline V gene lookup returns CDR1 LGHDT and CDR2 YNNKEL (reference sequence). The V end lost 2 bases, the J end lost 7 bases, and 8 bases lay between the germline ends. J is TRBJ2-5 and V is TRBV3-1 (or the pseudogene TRBV3-2); a weak D match, TRBD2 (5 bases). The sequence came from a woman in her 50s in a cohort exposed to, infected with or recovered from COVID-19 (not recorded which). The sample consisted of PBMCs or T cells enriched from blood (not recorded which). CDR3 amino acids: CASSQYEGTQYF. The CDR3 bases are TGTGCCAGCAGCCAATATGAGGGGACCCAGTACTTC.